This T cell receptor (beta chain) was identified during a study of beta chain features in type 1 diabetes. About the research overall: Analysis included around 110,000,000 sorted cells drawn from all samples.

Germline CDR1 reads SGHRS; CDR2 reads YFSETQ. The V end lost 2 bases, the J end lost 4 bases, and 13 bases lay between the germline ends. The CDR3 runs 15 residues. TCRB transcripts that were expressed got sequenced, as all of the isolated RNA had been reverse transcribed. The method was immunoSEQ multiplex PCR; TCRdb's version includes in-frame clones alone and lacks a portion of them. The sample consists of a few hundred thousand clones, approximately 16% of them appearing once. The study's findings and limits: When Type 1 diabetes patients were examined, their TCRB CDR3s proved moderately but significantly shorter in all four CD4+ subsets.

All sorted populations exceeded 95% purity. Regarding this clone: Its antigen is not known.

The chain is built from TRBV5-1 and TRBJ2-1; D may be TRBD2 (6 bases). The receptor's source is a man younger than 45 with type 1 diabetes. What was sequenced was naive CD4+ T cells from blood. CDR3 sequence reads: CASSFRDSTYNEQFF. CDR3 in DNA: TGCGCCAGCAGCTTCCGGGACTCCACTTACAATGAGCAGTTCTTC. Complete variable domain (other parts from reference TRBV5-1 and TRBJ2-1): KAGVTQTPRYLIKTRGQQVTLSCSPISGHRSVSWYQQTPGQGLQFLFEYFSETQRNKGNFPGRFSGRQFSNSRSEMNVSTLELGDSALYLCASSFRDSTYNEQFFGPGTRLTVL.